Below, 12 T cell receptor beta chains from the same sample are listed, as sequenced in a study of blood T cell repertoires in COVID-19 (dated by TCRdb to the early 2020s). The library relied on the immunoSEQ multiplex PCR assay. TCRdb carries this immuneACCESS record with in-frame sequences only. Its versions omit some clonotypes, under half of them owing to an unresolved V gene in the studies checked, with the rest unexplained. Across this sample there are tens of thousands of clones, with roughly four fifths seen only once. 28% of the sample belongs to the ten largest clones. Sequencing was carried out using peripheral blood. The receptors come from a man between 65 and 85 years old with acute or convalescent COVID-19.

The CDR3 protein is CASSESRFYGYTF. The CDR3 DNA is TGTGCCAGCAGTGAATCTAGGTTCTATGGCTACACCTTC. The J gene is TRBJ1-2, the V gene TRBV6-1; D is unclear. The CDR3 runs 13 residues. Trimming took 2 bases from V and 4 from J, leaving 8 bases between them. Germline assignment: CDR1 MNHNS and CDR2 SASEGT.

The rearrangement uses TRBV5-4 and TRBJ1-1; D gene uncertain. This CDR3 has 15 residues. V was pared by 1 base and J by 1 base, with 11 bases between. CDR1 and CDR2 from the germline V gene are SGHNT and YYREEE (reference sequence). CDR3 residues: CASSLIGRKNTEAFF. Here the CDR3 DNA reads TGTGCCAGCAGCTTGATTGGGAGGAAGAACACTGAAGCTTTCTTT.

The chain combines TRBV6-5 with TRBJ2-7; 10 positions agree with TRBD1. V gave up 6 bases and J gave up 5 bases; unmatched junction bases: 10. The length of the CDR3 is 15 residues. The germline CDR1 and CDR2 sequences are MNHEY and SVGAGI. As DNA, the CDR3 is TGTGCCAGCAGGTGGAGACAGGGGGCCTACGACGAGCAGTACTTC. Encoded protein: CASRWRQGAYDEQYF.

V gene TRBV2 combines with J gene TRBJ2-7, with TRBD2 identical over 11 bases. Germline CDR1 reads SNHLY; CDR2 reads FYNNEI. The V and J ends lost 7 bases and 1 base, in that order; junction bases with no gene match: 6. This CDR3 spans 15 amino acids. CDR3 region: CASTSTSGRSYEQYF. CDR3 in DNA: TGTGCCAGCACTTCTACTAGCGGGAGATCCTACGAGCAGTACTTC.

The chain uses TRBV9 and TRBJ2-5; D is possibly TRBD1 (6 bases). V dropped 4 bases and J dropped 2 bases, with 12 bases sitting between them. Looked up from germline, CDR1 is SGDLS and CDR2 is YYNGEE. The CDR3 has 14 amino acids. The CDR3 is CASSFRDIQETQYF. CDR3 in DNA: TGTGCCAGCAGCTTCCGGGACATACAAGAGACCCAGTACTTC.

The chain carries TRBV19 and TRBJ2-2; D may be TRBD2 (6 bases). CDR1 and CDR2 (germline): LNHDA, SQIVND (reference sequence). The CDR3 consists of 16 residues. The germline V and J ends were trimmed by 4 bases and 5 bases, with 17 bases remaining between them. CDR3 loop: CASSNRAGVGTGELFF. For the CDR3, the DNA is TGTGCCAGTAGTAACAGAGCGGGCGTAGGGACCGGGGAGCTGTTTTTT.

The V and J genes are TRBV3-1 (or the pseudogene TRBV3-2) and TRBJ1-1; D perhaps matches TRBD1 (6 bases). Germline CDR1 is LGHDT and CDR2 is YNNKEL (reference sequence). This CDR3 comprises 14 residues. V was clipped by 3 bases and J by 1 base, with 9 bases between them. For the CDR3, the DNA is TGTGCCAGCAGCCAGTTGGGACAGAACACTGAAGCTTTCTTT. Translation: CASSQLGQNTEAFF.

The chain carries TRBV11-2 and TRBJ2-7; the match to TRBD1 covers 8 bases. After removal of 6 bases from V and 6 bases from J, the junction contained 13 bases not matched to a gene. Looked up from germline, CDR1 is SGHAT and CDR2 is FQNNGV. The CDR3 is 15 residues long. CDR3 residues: CASSWGRQGFGEQYF. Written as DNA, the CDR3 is TGTGCCAGCAGTTGGGGGAGACAGGGGTTCGGCGAGCAGTACTTC. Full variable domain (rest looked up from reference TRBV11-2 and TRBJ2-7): EAGVAQSPRYKIIEKRQSVAFWCNPISGHATLYWYQQILGQGPKLLIQFQNNGVVDDSQLPKDRFSAERLKGVDSTLKIQPAKLEDSAVYLCASSWGRQGFGEQYFGPGTRLTVT.

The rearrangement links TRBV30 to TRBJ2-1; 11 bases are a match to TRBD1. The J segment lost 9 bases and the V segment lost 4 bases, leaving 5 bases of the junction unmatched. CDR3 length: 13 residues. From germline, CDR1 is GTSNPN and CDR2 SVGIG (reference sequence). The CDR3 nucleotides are TGTGCCTGGACGGGGACAGGGGGTATTGAGCAGTTCTTC. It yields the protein CAWTGTGGIEQFF.

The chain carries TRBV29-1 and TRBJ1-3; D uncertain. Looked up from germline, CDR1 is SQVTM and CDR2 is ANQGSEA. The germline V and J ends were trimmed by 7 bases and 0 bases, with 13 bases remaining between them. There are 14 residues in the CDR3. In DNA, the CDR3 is TGCAGCGCCTCGGGGTTCGGCTCTGGAAACACCATATATTTT. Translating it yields CSASGFGSGNTIYF.

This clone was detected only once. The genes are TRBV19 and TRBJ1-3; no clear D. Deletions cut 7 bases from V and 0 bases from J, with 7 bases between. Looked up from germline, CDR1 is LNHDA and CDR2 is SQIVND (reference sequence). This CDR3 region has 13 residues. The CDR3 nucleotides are TGTGCCAGTAATCCCGGCTCTGGAAACACCATATATTTT. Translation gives CASNPGSGNTIYF.

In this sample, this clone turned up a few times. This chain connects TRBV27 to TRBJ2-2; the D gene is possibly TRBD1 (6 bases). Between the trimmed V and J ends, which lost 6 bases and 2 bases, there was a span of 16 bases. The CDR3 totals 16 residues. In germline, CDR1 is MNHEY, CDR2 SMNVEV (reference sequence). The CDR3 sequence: CASRFKAQGNTGELFF. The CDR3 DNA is TGTGCCAGCAGATTTAAAGCACAGGGCAACACCGGGGAGCTGTTTTTT.